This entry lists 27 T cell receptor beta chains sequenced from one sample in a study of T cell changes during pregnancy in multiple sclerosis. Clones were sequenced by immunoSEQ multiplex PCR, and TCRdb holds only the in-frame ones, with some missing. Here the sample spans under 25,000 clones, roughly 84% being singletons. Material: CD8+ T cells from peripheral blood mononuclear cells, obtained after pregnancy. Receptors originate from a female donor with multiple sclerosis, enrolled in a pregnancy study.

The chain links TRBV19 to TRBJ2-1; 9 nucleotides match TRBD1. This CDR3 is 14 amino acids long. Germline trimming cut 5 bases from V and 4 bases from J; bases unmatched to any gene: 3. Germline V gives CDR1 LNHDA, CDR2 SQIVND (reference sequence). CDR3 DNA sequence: TGTGCCAGTAGTTGGGGACAGGGATACAATGAGCAGTTCTTC. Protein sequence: CASSWGQGYNEQFF.

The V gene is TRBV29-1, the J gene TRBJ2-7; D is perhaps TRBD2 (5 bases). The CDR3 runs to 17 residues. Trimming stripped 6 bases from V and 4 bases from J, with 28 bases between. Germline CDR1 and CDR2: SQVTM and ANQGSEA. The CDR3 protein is CSVARRTERVDGYEQYF. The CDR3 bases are TGCAGCGTCGCCCGGAGGACGGAACGAGTTGACGGATACGAGCAGTACTTC.

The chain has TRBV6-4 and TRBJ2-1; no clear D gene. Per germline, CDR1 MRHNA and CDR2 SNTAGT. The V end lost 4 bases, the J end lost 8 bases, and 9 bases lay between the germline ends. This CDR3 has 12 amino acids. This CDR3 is CASSVDWDEQFF. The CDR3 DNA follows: TGTGCCAGCAGTGTCGACTGGGATGAGCAGTTCTTC.

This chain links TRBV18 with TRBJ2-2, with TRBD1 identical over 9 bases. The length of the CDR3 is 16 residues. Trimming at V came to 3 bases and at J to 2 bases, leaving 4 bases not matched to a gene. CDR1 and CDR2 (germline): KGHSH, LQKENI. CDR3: CASSPGTGFNTGELFF. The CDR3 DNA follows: TGTGCCAGCTCACCGGGGACAGGGTTTAACACCGGGGAGCTGTTTTTT.

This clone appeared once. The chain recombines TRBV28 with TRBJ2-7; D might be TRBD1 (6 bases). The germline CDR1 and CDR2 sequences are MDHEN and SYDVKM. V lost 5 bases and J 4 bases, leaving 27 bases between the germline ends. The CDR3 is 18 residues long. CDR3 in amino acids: CASSPTGRALRVKYEQYF. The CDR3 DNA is TGTGCCAGCAGTCCGACAGGTAGAGCACTCCGAGTTAAATACGAGCAGTACTTC.

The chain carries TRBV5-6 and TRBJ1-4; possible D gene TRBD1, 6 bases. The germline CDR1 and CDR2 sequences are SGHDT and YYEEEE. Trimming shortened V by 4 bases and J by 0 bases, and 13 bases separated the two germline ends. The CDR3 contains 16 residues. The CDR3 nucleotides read TGTGCCAGCAGCCAGCGCCCAGGGGCAACTAATGAAAAACTGTTTTTT. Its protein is CASSQRPGATNEKLFF.

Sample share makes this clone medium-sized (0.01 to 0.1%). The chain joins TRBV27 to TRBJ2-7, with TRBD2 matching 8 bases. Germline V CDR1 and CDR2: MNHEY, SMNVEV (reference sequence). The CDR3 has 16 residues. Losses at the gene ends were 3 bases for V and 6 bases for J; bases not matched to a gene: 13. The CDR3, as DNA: TGTGCCAGCAGTTTTTTGGCGGGGGGTTGGTCCGGCGAGCAGTACTTC. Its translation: CASSFLAGGWSGEQYF.

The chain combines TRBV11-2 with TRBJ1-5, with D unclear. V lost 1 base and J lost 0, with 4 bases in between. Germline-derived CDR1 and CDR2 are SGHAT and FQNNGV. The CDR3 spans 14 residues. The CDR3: CASSLGYSNQPQHF. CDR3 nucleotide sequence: TGTGCCAGCAGCTTAGGTTATAGCAATCAGCCCCAGCATTTT.

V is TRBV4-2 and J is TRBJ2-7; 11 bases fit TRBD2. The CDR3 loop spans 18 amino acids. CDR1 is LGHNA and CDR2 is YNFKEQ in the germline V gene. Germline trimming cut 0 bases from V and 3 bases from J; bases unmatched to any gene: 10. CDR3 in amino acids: CASSQDLGSGREYYEQYF. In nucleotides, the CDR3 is TGTGCCAGCAGCCAAGATCTCGGTAGCGGGAGGGAATACTACGAGCAGTACTTC.

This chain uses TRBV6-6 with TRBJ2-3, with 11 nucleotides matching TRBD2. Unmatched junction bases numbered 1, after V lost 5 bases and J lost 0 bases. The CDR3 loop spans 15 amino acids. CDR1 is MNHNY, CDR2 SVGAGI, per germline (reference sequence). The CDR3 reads CASSRTSGSTDTQYF. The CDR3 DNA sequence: TGTGCCAGCAGTAGGACTAGCGGGAGCACAGATACGCAGTATTTT.

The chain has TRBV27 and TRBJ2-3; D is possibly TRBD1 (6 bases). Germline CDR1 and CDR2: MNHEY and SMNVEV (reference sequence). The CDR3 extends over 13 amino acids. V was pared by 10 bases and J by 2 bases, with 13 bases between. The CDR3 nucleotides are TGTGCCAAAACAGGGTTGAACACAGATACGCAGTATTTT. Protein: CAKTGLNTDTQYF.

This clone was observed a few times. Written as DNA, the CDR3 is TGTGCCAGCAGCTTAGATCTGGGGAGTGAGCAGTACTTC. This codes for CASSLDLGSEQYF. The V call is TRBV7-2, the J call TRBJ2-7, with D possibly TRBD2 on 5 matching bases. The CDR3 extends over 13 amino acids. The V end lost 1 base, the J end lost 7 bases, and 11 bases lay between the germline ends. The germline V gene encodes CDR1 SGHTA and CDR2 FQGNSA.

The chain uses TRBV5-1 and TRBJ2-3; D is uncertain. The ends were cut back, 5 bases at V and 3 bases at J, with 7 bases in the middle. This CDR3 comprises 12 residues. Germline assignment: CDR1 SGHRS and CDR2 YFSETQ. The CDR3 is CASREWTDTQYF. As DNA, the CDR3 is TGCGCCAGCAGGGAGTGGACAGATACGCAGTATTTT.

This chain's CDR3 is CASSPSRGATVNTEAFF. The CDR3 region has the DNA TGTGCCAGCTCCCCAAGTCGGGGGGCGACTGTGAACACTGAAGCTTTCTTT. The V call is TRBV18, the J call TRBJ1-1, with D maybe TRBD1 (6 bases). The CDR3 has 17 amino acids. Looked up from germline, CDR1 is KGHSH and CDR2 is LQKENI. Trimming left V 6 bases short and J 0 bases short, with 20 bases between. The variable domain in full, with the rest retrieved from reference TRBV18 and TRBJ1-1, is NAGVMQNPRHLVRRRGQEARLRCSPMKGHSHVYWYRQLPEEGLKFMVYLQKENIIDESGMPKERFSAEFPKEGPSILRIQQVVRGDSAAYFCASSPSRGATVNTEAFFGQGTRLTVV.

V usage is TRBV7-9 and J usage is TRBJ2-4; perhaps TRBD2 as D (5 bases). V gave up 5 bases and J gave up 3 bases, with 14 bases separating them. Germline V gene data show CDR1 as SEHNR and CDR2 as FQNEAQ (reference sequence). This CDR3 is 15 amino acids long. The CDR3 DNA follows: TGTGCCAGCAGCCCCGCCCGGGATTACAAAAACATTCAGTACTTC. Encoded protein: CASSPARDYKNIQYF.

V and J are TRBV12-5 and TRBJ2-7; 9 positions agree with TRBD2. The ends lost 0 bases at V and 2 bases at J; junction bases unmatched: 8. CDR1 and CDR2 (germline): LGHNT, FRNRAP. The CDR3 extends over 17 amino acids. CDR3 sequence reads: CASGLVQTSGYTYEQYF. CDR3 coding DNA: TGTGCTAGTGGTTTGGTCCAGACTAGCGGTTACACCTACGAGCAGTACTTC.

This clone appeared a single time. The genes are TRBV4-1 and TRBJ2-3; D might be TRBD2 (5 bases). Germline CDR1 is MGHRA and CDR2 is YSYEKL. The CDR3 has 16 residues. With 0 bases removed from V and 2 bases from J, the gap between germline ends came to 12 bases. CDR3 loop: CASSQDSLAATDTQYF. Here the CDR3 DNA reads TGCGCCAGCAGCCAAGATAGTCTAGCCGCCACAGATACGCAGTATTTT.

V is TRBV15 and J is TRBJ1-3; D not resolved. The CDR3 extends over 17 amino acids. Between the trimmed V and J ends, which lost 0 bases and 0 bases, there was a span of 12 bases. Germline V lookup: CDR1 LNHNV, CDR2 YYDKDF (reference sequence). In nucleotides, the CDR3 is TGTGCCACCAGCAGAGATCACTCAAGCTACTCTGGAAACACCATATATTTT. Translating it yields CATSRDHSSYSGNTIYF.

The CDR3 here is CASRTGGTEAFF. In DNA, the CDR3 is TGTGCCAGCCGGACGGGGGGAACTGAAGCTTTCTTT. This chain joins TRBV27 and TRBJ1-1, with a weak D call TRBD1 (5 bases). The CDR3 has 12 residues. Germline V CDR1 and CDR2: MNHEY, SMNVEV (reference sequence). The ends were cut back, 8 bases at V and 5 bases at J, with 12 bases in the middle.

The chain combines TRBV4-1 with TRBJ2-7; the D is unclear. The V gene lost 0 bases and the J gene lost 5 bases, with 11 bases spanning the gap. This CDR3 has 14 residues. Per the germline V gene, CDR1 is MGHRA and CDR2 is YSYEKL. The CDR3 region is CASSQEMVADEQYF. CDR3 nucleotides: TGCGCCAGCAGCCAAGAAATGGTAGCTGACGAGCAGTACTTC.

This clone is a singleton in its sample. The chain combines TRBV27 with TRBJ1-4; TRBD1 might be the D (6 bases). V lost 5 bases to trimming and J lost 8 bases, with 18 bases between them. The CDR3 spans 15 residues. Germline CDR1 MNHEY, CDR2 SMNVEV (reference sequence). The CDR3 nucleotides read TGTGCCAGCAGTGAATTGACAGGAGCTTGGGAAAAACTGTTTTTT. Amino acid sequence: CASSELTGAWEKLFF.

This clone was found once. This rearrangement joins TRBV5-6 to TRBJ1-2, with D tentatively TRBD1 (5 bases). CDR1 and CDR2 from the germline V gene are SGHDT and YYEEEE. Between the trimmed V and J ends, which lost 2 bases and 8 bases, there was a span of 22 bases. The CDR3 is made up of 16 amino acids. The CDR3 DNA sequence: TGTGCCAGCAGCTTTGCAGGGTATCTTTTGAAGGAGGGCTACACCTTC. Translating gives CASSFAGYLLKEGYTF.

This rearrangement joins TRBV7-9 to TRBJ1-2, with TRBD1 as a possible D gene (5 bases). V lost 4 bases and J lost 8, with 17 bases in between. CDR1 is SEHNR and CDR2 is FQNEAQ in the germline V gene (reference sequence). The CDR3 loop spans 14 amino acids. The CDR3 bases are TGTGCCAGCAGCTCTGGGGGGGACGCAAGGGGCTACACCTTC. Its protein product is CASSSGGDARGYTF.

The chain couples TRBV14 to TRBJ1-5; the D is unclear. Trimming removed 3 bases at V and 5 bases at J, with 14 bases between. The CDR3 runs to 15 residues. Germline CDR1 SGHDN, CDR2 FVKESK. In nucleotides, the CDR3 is TGTGCCAGCAGCCACATAACACAATTTCATCAGCCCCAGCATTTT. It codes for CASSHITQFHQPQHF.

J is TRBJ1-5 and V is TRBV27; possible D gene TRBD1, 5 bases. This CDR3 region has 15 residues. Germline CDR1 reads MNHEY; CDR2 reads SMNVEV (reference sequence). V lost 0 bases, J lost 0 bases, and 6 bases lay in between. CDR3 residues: CASSLSGDSNQPQHF. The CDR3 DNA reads TGTGCCAGCAGTTTATCAGGGGATAGCAATCAGCCCCAGCATTTT.

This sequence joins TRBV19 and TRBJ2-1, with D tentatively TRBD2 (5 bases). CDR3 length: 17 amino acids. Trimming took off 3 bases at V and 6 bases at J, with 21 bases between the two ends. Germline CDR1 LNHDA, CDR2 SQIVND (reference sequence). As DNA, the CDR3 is TGTGCCAGTAGTATTTCTAGCTACCTCACACTTTCCAATGAGCAGTTCTTC. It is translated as CASSISSYLTLSNEQFF.

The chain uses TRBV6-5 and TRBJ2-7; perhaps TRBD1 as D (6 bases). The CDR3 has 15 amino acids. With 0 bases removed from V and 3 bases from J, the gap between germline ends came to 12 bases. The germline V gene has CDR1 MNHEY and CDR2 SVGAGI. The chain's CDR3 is CASSYSGQINYEQYF. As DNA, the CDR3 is TGTGCCAGCAGTTACTCGGGACAAATAAACTACGAGCAGTACTTC.